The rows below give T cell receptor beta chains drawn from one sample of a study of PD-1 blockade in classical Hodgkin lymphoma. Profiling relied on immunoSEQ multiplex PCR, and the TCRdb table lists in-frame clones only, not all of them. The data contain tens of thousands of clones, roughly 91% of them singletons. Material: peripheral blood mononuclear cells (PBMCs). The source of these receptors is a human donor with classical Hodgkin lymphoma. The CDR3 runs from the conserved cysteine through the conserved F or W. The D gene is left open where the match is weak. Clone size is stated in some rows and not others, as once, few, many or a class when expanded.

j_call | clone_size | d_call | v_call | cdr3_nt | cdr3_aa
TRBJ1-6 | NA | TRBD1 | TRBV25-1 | TGTGCCAGCAGTCAAACCGGGACAGGGCAGTATTCACCCCTCCACTTT | CASSQTGTGQYSPLHF
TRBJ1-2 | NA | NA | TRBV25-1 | TGTGCCAGCAGTGAATCCGAGCCCCGCCATGGCTACACCTTC | CASSESEPRHGYTF
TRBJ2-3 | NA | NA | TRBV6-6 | TGTGCCAGCAGTTATATCCTTCCCACAGATACGCAGTATTTT | CASSYILPTDTQYF
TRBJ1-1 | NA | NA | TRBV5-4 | TGTGCCAGCAGCGGGACACAGGGATGGTACACTGAAGCTTTCTTT | CASSGTQGWYTEAFF
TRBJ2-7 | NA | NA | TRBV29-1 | TGCAGCGTTGTGGTTGACAGCCCCTACGAGCAGTACTTC | CSVVVDSPYEQYF
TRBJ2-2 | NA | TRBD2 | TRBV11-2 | TGTGCCAGCAGCTTATTCGGGACTAGCGGGAGTTCCACCGGGGAGCTGTTTTTT | CASSLFGTSGSSTGELFF
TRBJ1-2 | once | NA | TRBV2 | TGTGCCAGCAGTGAAAGGCTGCTTAGCTATGGCTACACCTTC | CASSERLLSYGYTF
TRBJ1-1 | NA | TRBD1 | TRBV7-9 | TGTGCCAGCAGCCCGCGACAGGGCCCAACTGAAGCTTTCTTT | CASSPRQGPTEAFF
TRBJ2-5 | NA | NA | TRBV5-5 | TGTGCCAGCAGCTTGGACCTGGTCCAAGAGACCCAGTACTTC | CASSLDLVQETQYF
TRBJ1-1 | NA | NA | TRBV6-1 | TGTGCCAGCAGTGAAAGTTACAGCACTGAAGCTTTCTTT | CASSESYSTEAFF
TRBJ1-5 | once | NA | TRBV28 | TGTGCCAGCAGTGAGAATCAGCCCCAGCATTTT | CASSENQPQHF
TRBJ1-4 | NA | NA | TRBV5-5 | TGTGCCAGCAGCCTAAGGGACCATCCTGCAACTAATGAAAAACTGTTTTTT | CASSLRDHPATNEKLFF
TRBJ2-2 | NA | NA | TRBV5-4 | TGTGCCAGCAGCCTTGACAGGAACACCGGGGAGCTGTTTTTT | CASSLDRNTGELFF
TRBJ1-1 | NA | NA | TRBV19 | TGTGCCAGTAGGGAGCGGGAGGGCTGGGCTGAAGCTTTCTTT | CASREREGWAEAFF
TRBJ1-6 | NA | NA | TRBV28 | TGTGCCAGCAGTTTATTACAGGGATCACCCCTCCACTTT | CASSLLQGSPLHF
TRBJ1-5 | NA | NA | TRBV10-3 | TGTGCCATCAGTGAGTCGGGGGGGGGCAATCAGCCCCAGCATTTT | CAISESGGGNQPQHF
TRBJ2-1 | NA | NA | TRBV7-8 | TGTGCCAGCAGCTTTACGTGGCAGGTGGGAATTGAGCAGTTCTTC | CASSFTWQVGIEQFF
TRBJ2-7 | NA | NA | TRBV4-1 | TGCGCCAGCAGCCAAGGAGGGGGGAGGGATAAGCACGAGCAGTACTTC | CASSQGGGRDKHEQYF
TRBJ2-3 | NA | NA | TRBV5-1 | TGCGCCAGCAGCTCCTCAGCCCCAGATACGCAGTATTTT | CASSSSAPDTQYF
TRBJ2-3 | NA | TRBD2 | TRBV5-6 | TGTGCCAGCAGCCCCGGGACTAGCGGGGGACGCACAGATACGCAGTATTTT | CASSPGTSGGRTDTQYF
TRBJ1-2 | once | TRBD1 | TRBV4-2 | TGTGCCAGCAGCCAAGATCGGGACAGCTATGGCTACACCTTC | CASSQDRDSYGYTF
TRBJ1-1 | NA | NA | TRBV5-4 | TGTGCCAGCAGCTTCAGGGATCTGAACACTGAAGCTTTCTTT | CASSFRDLNTEAFF
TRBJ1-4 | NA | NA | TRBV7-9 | TGTGCCAGCAGTGGGACCCGGGGTCGGGTTAATGAAAAACTGTTTTTT | CASSGTRGRVNEKLFF
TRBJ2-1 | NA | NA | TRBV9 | TGTGCCAGCAGCGTAGGGGGCGGATTTGAGCAGTTCTTC | CASSVGGGFEQFF
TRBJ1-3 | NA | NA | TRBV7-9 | TGTGCCACCAAACTGGGGGGCGCCGGAAACACCATATATTTT | CATKLGGAGNTIYF
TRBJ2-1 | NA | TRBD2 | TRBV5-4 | TGTGCCAGCAGCGCGGGGGGGAATTTCGTAAATGAGCAGTTCTTC | CASSAGGNFVNEQFF
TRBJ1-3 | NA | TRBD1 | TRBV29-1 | TGCAGCGTGGGGACAGGGAAGGCTGGAAACACCATATATTTT | CSVGTGKAGNTIYF
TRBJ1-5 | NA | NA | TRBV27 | TGTGCCAGCAGCGAGCGCGGGGACACTTCCTACGGGAATCAGCCCCAGCATTTT | CASSERGDTSYGNQPQHF
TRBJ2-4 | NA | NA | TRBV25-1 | TGTGCCAGCAGTGCTAAATCCCCGGACAAGCACATTCAGTACTTC | CASSAKSPDKHIQYF
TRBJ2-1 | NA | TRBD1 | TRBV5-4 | TGTGCCAGCAGCTCGACAGGGGGAAATGAGCAGTTCTTC | CASSSTGGNEQFF
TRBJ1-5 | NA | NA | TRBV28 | TGTGCCAGCAGTCCCCTTTACGGGAGGCAGCCCCAGCATTTT | CASSPLYGRQPQHF
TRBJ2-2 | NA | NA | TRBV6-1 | TGTGCCACAGGCCTAAACAGCTTCAACACCGGGGAGCTGTTTTTT | CATGLNSFNTGELFF